One sample yielded the 8 T cell receptor beta chains listed below, sequenced in a study of cytomegalovirus exposure and HLA in healthy donors (dated by TCRdb to 2017 to 2019). The receptor library was made with the immunoSEQ multiplex PCR assay. For the multiplex PCR, a mixture combining 60 forward primers for TCR Vbeta segments and 13 reverse primers for TCR Jbeta segments was used. TCRdb mirrors the immuneACCESS table, restricted to in-frame sequences. Some clones are absent from its copies; in checked studies, under half trace to an unresolved V gene, and the reason for the others is unknown. The sample profile shows over 150,000 clones; approximately 80% of them were found once. The top ten clonotypes cover roughly 1.2% of the sample. Source material: PBMCs. These receptor sequences come from a woman between 50 and 59 years old in good health and CMV-seronegative.

The chain links TRBV7-2 to TRBJ2-1; 8 nucleotides match TRBD2. Per germline, CDR1 SGHTA and CDR2 FQGNSA. The length of the CDR3 is 16 residues. Losses at the gene ends were 5 bases for V and 7 bases for J; bases not matched to a gene: 13. The CDR3 sequence is CASSPRSSGVINEQFF. CDR3 DNA: TGTGCCAGCAGCCCCCGGAGTAGCGGGGTGATAAATGAGCAGTTCTTC.

The rearrangement uses TRBV4-2 and TRBJ2-1, with 7 bases fitting TRBD1. The V gene end was trimmed by 2 bases and the J gene end by 3 bases; junction bases not matched to a gene: 7. The CDR3 runs 16 residues. Germline CDR1 and CDR2: LGHNA and YNFKEQ. The CDR3 protein is CASSQQTGSVYNEQFF. The CDR3 DNA follows: TGTGCCAGCAGCCAACAGACAGGGTCAGTCTACAATGAGCAGTTCTTC.

The chain combines TRBV4-2 with TRBJ1-5, with D unresolved. The germline CDR1 and CDR2 sequences are LGHNA and YNFKEQ. The CDR3 is 12 residues long. Trimming left V 1 base short and J 11 bases short, with 9 bases between. CDR3 DNA: TGTGCCAGCAGCCAAGTAACGGGAGCCCAGCATTTT. Its translation is CASSQVTGAQHF.

This chain links TRBV19 with TRBJ1-2, with TRBD1 matching 8 bases. The V and J ends lost 7 bases and 1 base, in that order; junction bases with no gene match: 5. The CDR3 totals 14 residues. Germline V gene data show CDR1 as LNHDA and CDR2 as SQIVND (reference sequence). Written as DNA, the CDR3 is TGTGCCAGTAACCCGACAGGGGTTAACTATGGCTACACCTTC. It encodes CASNPTGVNYGYTF.

This chain uses TRBV28 with TRBJ1-2; 9 bases fit TRBD1. The CDR3 has 15 residues. Trimming cost V 5 bases and J 4 bases; bases outside gene matches: 8. The germline gives CDR1 MDHEN, CDR2 SYDVKM. The CDR3 bases are TGTGCCAGCAGTGCGGGCGGGACAGGGCTCTATGGCTACACCTTC. This gives the protein CASSAGGTGLYGYTF.

This chain connects TRBV18 to TRBJ1-5; TRBD1 is a possible D gene (5 bases). The CDR3 extends over 16 amino acids. CDR1 and CDR2 (germline): KGHSH, LQKENI. V was clipped by 3 bases and J by 3 bases, with 15 bases between them. The CDR3 DNA sequence: TGTGCCAGCTCACCCTCGGGGGTGCGGGACAATCAGCCCCAGCATTTT. This sequence encodes CASSPSGVRDNQPQHF.

The rearrangement uses TRBV29-1 and TRBJ2-1; 10 nucleotides agree with TRBD1. V trimming: 4 bases; J trimming: 8 bases; junction bases outside the gene matches: 8. CDR1 and CDR2 from the germline V gene are SQVTM and ANQGSEA. The length of the CDR3 is 14 residues. The CDR3 protein is CSVVSGTGVHEQFF. The CDR3 DNA reads TGCAGCGTTGTTTCCGGGACAGGGGTCCATGAGCAGTTCTTC.

The chain joins TRBV7-2 to TRBJ2-7, with TRBD1 identical over 7 bases. V shed 3 bases, J shed 2 bases, and the junction held 10 bases outside the gene matches. The CDR3 length is 16 residues. Germline-derived CDR1 and CDR2 are SGHTA and FQGNSA. The CDR3 sequence: CASSLHRGRIAYEQYF. The CDR3 nucleotides are TGTGCCAGCAGCTTGCACAGGGGCAGGATTGCCTACGAGCAGTACTTC.